This T cell receptor beta chain was identified in a study of human T cells and chemical hapten exposure. In the study overall: Skin on the upper inner arm, about 2 cm by about 2 cm in size, was sensitized with 2% DPC. Among samples, TCR yields varied mainly because of small differences in pooled library volume.

The time point here: pre-sensitization, week 0. Treatment reported: therapeutic diphenylcyclopropenone sensitization with weekly scalp DPC. TCRdb ran MiXCR on the RACE reads and lists one entry per CDR3 protein. The sample has about 120,000 distinct CDR3 sequences; approximately 15% are singletons. This clonotype was counted between two and nine times. V was clipped by 5 bases and J by 11 bases, with 12 bases between them. Germline V gene data show CDR1 as SGHAT and CDR2 as FQNNGV. CDR3 length: 12 residues. The receptor was isolated from a woman aged 18 to 35 with alopecia areata. Some clones in this sample may be carry-over from other donors' samples. This sample comprised whole blood, obtained in connection with sensitization to the hapten diphenylcyclopropenone (DPC). J is TRBJ1-4 and V is TRBV11-2, with D tentatively TRBD1 (5 bases). This CDR3 reads CASSLQTDKLFF. Here the CDR3 DNA reads TGTGCCAGCAGCCTACAGACAGATAAACTGTTTTTT.